Following are 32 T cell receptor beta chains from one sample sequenced in a study of CD8+ T cells in alopecia areata. In each case, RNA was isolated and then reverse transcribed into cDNA as the sequencing template. Some clones are missing from TCRdb's copy, which holds only in-frame ones; the method was immunoSEQ multiplex PCR. The table lists more than 90,000 clones, roughly two thirds of them singletons. This sample's treatment: oral pan-JAK inhibitor, 5-10 mg twice daily. The sequences come from CD8+ T cells sorted from blood, collected at week 4, from a patient treated with tofacitinib. All receptors come from a human donor with alopecia areata.

The rearrangement links TRBV10-3 to TRBJ2-7, with D possibly being TRBD1 (6 bases). Germline V gene sequence: CDR1 ENHRY, CDR2 SYGVKD. The ends were cut back, 2 bases at V and 1 base at J, with 18 bases in the middle. The CDR3 loop spans 17 amino acids. As DNA, the CDR3 is TGTGCCATCAGTGAGGGGGTTGGGACATCTCTTTCCTACGAGCAGTACTTC. Protein sequence: CAISEGVGTSLSYEQYF.

This clone has more than one count but fewer than ten. This chain joins TRBV30 and TRBJ2-1; 14 bases match TRBD2. Trimming at V came to 2 bases and at J to 7 bases, leaving 7 bases not matched to a gene. This CDR3 region has 16 residues. Germline CDR1 and CDR2: GTSNPN and SVGIG (reference sequence). The CDR3 loop reads CAWSTRTSGRLNEQFF. The CDR3 DNA is TGTGCCTGGAGTACCCGGACTAGCGGGAGGCTTAATGAGCAGTTCTTC.

The CDR3 reads CATPPRGTYEQYF. The CDR3 region has the DNA TGTGCCACACCGCCCCGCGGTACCTACGAGCAGTACTTC. The chain uses TRBV15 and TRBJ2-7; no clear D gene. CDR1 and CDR2 from the germline V gene are LNHNV and YYDKDF (reference sequence). The CDR3 totals 13 residues. V was shortened by 9 bases and J by 2 bases, with 14 bases between the two germline ends.

The rearrangement links TRBV4-1 to TRBJ1-1; 7 nucleotides align to TRBD1. This CDR3 has 14 amino acids. V trimming: 4 bases; J trimming: 5 bases; junction bases outside the gene matches: 7. The V gene's germline CDR1 is MGHRA and CDR2 YSYEKL. The CDR3 protein is CASSPTVQGTEAFF. Here the CDR3 DNA reads TGCGCCAGCAGCCCAACCGTACAGGGGACTGAAGCTTTCTTT.

The J gene is TRBJ2-6, the V gene TRBV27; 10 bases match TRBD2. Trimming at V came to 5 bases and at J to 0 bases, leaving 7 bases not matched to a gene. The germline gives CDR1 MNHEY, CDR2 SMNVEV (reference sequence). The CDR3 spans 18 residues. CDR3 residues: CASSPLAGARSGANVLTF. For the CDR3, the DNA is TGTGCCAGCAGTCCTCTAGCGGGAGCGCGCTCTGGGGCCAACGTCCTGACTTTC. The complete variable domain, with remaining parts taken from reference TRBV27 and TRBJ2-6, reads EAQVTQNPRYLITVTGKKLTVTCSQNMNHEYMSWYRQDPGLGLRQIYYSMNVEVTDKGDVPEGYKVSRKEKRNFPLILESPSPNQTSLYFCASSPLAGARSGANVLTFGAGSRLTVL.

This clone was found once. The chain joins TRBV27 to TRBJ1-2; TRBD1 is a possible D gene (5 bases). V shed 10 bases and J shed 4 bases, with 10 bases lying between them. CDR3 size: 11 residues. Germline CDR1 and CDR2: MNHEY and SMNVEV (reference sequence). CDR3 sequence reads: CATQGVYGYTF. CDR3 in DNA: TGTGCCACCCAGGGCGTCTATGGCTACACCTTC.

This clone has just one count. The chain combines TRBV5-1 with TRBJ2-3; tentative D call: TRBD2 (7 bases). Trimming stripped 1 base from V and 3 bases from J, with 15 bases between. The CDR3 runs to 16 residues. The germline CDR1 and CDR2 sequences are SGHRS and YFSETQ. DNA for the CDR3: TGCGCCAGCAGCTTGCTGCCGGGGGGCGTGACAGATACGCAGTATTTT. Its translation is CASSLLPGGVTDTQYF.

This clone has only one observation. The V and J genes are TRBV29-1 and TRBJ2-1; the match to TRBD2 covers 7 bases. CDR1 is SQVTM, CDR2 ANQGSEA, per germline. The CDR3 sequence is 16 residues long. V was clipped by 5 bases and J by 5 bases; unmatched bases: 15. As DNA, the CDR3 is TGCAGCGTTCCCGACCCCCGCGGGAGTTCTCACAATGAGCAGTTCTTC. It translates to CSVPDPRGSSHNEQFF.

In this sample, this clone turned up a few times. CDR3 in amino acids: CASSPTTGEYGYTF. DNA for the CDR3: TGTGCCAGCAGCCCAACGACAGGGGAATATGGCTACACCTTC. The genes are TRBV5-6 and TRBJ1-2; 8 bases agree with TRBD1. The germline gives CDR1 SGHDT, CDR2 YYEEEE. The CDR3 is 14 amino acids. V trimming: 4 bases; J trimming: 5 bases; junction bases outside the gene matches: 7.

V usage is TRBV5-4 and J usage is TRBJ1-2; D unresolved. Trimming removed 4 bases from V and 8 bases from J, with 21 bases in between. This CDR3 spans 15 amino acids. CDR1 and CDR2 from the germline V gene are SGHNT and YYREEE (reference sequence). CDR3 nucleotide sequence: TGTGCCAGCAGCCAGATTGGGGTTCCGGCTTGGGGCTACACCTTC. Amino acid sequence: CASSQIGVPAWGYTF.

V and J are TRBV15 and TRBJ1-1, with a possible D match to TRBD1 (5 bases). This CDR3 is built from 16 residues. Germline CDR1 LNHNV, CDR2 YYDKDF (reference sequence). Trimming shortened V by 1 base and J by 1 base, and 13 bases separated the two germline ends. In DNA, the CDR3 is TGTGCCACCAGCAGAGGTAGACAGAACGCGAACACTGAAGCTTTCTTT. Its translation is CATSRGRQNANTEAFF.

The gene calls are TRBV5-1 and TRBJ1-2; 10 positions match TRBD1. The CDR3 consists of 15 residues. Germline assignment: CDR1 SGHRS and CDR2 YFSETQ. V dropped 3 bases and J dropped 2; count of bases not matched to a gene: 4. CDR3 in DNA: TGCGCCAGCAGCTACGAGGGACAGGGGAACTATGGCTACACCTTC. Translation: CASSYEGQGNYGYTF.

The J gene is TRBJ1-3, the V gene TRBV15; D not certain. Trimming took 0 bases from V and 2 from J, leaving 11 bases between them. There are 16 residues in the CDR3. CDR1 LNHNV and CDR2 YYDKDF come from the germline V gene (reference sequence). The chain's CDR3 is CATSRDLGDAGNTIYF. The DNA of the CDR3 is TGTGCCACCAGCAGAGATCTTGGGGATGCTGGAAACACCATATATTTT.

A few counts support this clone. The chain carries TRBV5-1 and TRBJ2-1; a weak D match, TRBD1 (6 bases). V dropped 4 bases and J dropped 5 bases, with 19 bases sitting between them. This CDR3 spans 16 amino acids. Germline V lookup: CDR1 SGHRS, CDR2 YFSETQ. CDR3 residues: CASSQLEDRGHNEQFF. For the CDR3, the DNA is TGCGCCAGCAGCCAATTGGAGGACAGAGGCCACAATGAGCAGTTCTTC.

J is TRBJ2-1 and V is TRBV4-1, with 10 bases aligning to TRBD2. Trimming removed 2 bases from V and 7 bases from J; junction bases left unmatched: 8. The germline V gene encodes CDR1 MGHRA and CDR2 YSYEKL. CDR3 length: 16 amino acids. CDR3 protein: CASSQSLAGALNEQFF. The DNA for the CDR3 is TGCGCCAGCAGCCAAAGTCTAGCGGGAGCGTTGAATGAGCAGTTCTTC.

The V and J genes are TRBV6-5 and TRBJ1-1; a weak D match, TRBD1 (5 bases). Per the germline V gene, CDR1 is MNHEY and CDR2 is SVGAGI. The V and J ends lost 2 bases and 5 bases respectively, with 18 bases between them. This CDR3 has 16 residues. CDR3 nucleotide sequence: TGTGCCAGCAGTTACGGGCAGGGAACCGTAGGAACTGAAGCTTTCTTT. Its protein is CASSYGQGTVGTEAFF.

V and J are TRBV30 and TRBJ2-1; 11 bases are a match to TRBD2. CDR1 is GTSNPN and CDR2 is SVGIG in the germline V gene (reference sequence). The V gene end was trimmed by 5 bases and the J gene end by 4 bases; junction bases not matched to a gene: 4. The CDR3 spans 14 residues. The CDR3 nucleotides are TGTGCCTGGGAACTAGCGGGAGATTACAATGAGCAGTTCTTC. This codes for CAWELAGDYNEQFF.

The J gene is TRBJ1-6, the V gene TRBV7-3; D unclear. This CDR3 is built from 13 residues. Germline V lookup: CDR1 SGHTA, CDR2 FQGTGA. V was cut by 5 bases and J by 10 bases, with 12 bases left in between. The CDR3 DNA sequence: TGTGCCAGCAGCCTCACCCTGAACTCACCCCTCCACTTT. Translated: CASSLTLNSPLHF.

V and J are TRBV5-1 and TRBJ2-7, with 9 bases matching TRBD2. The CDR3 loop spans 16 amino acids. CDR1 is SGHRS, CDR2 YFSETQ, per germline. V gave up 4 bases and J gave up 1 base; unmatched junction bases: 9. CDR3 DNA: TGCGCCAGCAGCCTAGGAAAGCGGGGGGCGTCCTACGAGCAGTACTTC. It codes for CASSLGKRGASYEQYF.

In this sample, this clone turned up a few times. This sample also contains other DNA sequences that code for the same CDR3. The chain joins TRBV7-9 to TRBJ2-7; possibly TRBD2 for D (5 bases). The V gene lost 1 base and the J gene lost 4 bases, with 5 bases spanning the gap. CDR1 SEHNR and CDR2 FQNEAQ come from the germline V gene (reference sequence). This CDR3 is 12 amino acids long. The CDR3 DNA reads as TGTGCCAGCAGCTTAGGGGAGTACGAGCAGTACTTC. Translation gives CASSLGEYEQYF.

The chain uses TRBV29-1 and TRBJ2-3; D is ambiguous. The CDR3 totals 11 residues. The germline V gene has CDR1 SQVTM and CDR2 ANQGSEA. V lost 4 bases, J lost 5 bases, and 7 bases lay in between. The CDR3 reads CSVVKGDTQYF. CDR3 DNA: TGCAGCGTTGTGAAAGGAGATACGCAGTATTTT.

The rearrangement links TRBV6-6 to TRBJ2-3; no clear D gene. The ends were cut back, 8 bases at V and 0 bases at J, with 6 bases in the middle. Germline assignment: CDR1 MNHNY and CDR2 SVGAGI (reference sequence). There are 12 residues in the CDR3. The CDR3 region is CASGSSTDTQYF. CDR3 in DNA: TGTGCCAGCGGATCTAGCACAGATACGCAGTATTTT.

The chain couples TRBV14 to TRBJ2-1; D call uncertain. There are 13 residues in the CDR3. The germline V gene has CDR1 SGHDN and CDR2 FVKESK. Trimming took 4 bases from V and 6 from J, leaving 10 bases between them. CDR3 DNA sequence: TGTGCCAGCAGCCTGTCCTGGGGCAATGAGCAGTTCTTC. This translates into CASSLSWGNEQFF.

This clone showed up just a few times. The chain recombines TRBV4-1 with TRBJ2-3; either TRBD1 or TRBD2 may supply D (5 bases each). Per the germline V gene, CDR1 is MGHRA and CDR2 is YSYEKL. This CDR3 contains 15 residues. V was pared by 1 base and J by 4 bases, with 12 bases between. The CDR3 protein is CASSQVGTFSDTQYF. CDR3 bases: TGCGCCAGCAGCCAAGTAGGGACCTTTTCAGATACGCAGTATTTT.

J is TRBJ2-2 and V is TRBV15; 9 bases map to TRBD2. CDR1 is LNHNV and CDR2 is YYDKDF in the germline V gene (reference sequence). CDR3 size: 15 residues. With 0 bases clipped from V and 6 bases from J, the junction kept 2 bases outside the gene matches. This CDR3 is CATSRELAGAGELFF. In DNA, the CDR3 is TGTGCCACCAGCAGAGAACTAGCGGGTGCCGGGGAGCTGTTTTTT.

The table lists this clone with a few counts. The V call is TRBV5-6, the J call TRBJ2-3, with D possibly matching TRBD2 (6 bases). The CDR3 totals 18 residues. Germline values: CDR1 SGHDT, CDR2 YYEEEE. Trimming took off 3 bases at V and 2 bases at J, with 22 bases between the two ends. The CDR3: CASSSGYAGLRDTDTQYF. Here the CDR3 DNA reads TGTGCCAGCAGCTCGGGTTATGCGGGACTCCGGGACACAGATACGCAGTATTTT.

This clone was counted a few times. The chain has TRBV4-1 and TRBJ1-6, with D perhaps TRBD1 (5 bases). The CDR3 sequence is 16 residues long. V was trimmed by 0 bases and J by 0 bases, leaving 6 bases between them. Looked up from germline, CDR1 is MGHRA and CDR2 is YSYEKL. CDR3 region: CASSQEQVSYNSPLHF. The CDR3 region has the DNA TGCGCCAGCAGCCAAGAACAGGTCTCCTATAATTCACCCCTCCACTTT.

The chain has TRBV19 and TRBJ2-1, with D uncertain. Germline CDR1 LNHDA, CDR2 SQIVND (reference sequence). CDR3 length equals 12 residues. The V end lost 5 bases, the J end lost 10 bases, and 12 bases lay between the germline ends. CDR3 sequence (DNA): TGTGCCAGTAGTTCGGGCTCTTTAGAGCAGTTCTTC. It specifies CASSSGSLEQFF. Based on the CDR3 plus reference TRBV19 and TRBJ2-1, the full variable domain is DGGITQSPKYLFRKEGQNVTLSCEQNLNHDAMYWYRQDPGQGLRLIYYSQIVNDFQKGDIAEGYSVSREKKESFPLTVTSAQKNPTAFYLCASSSGSLEQFFGPGTRLTVL.

This chain uses TRBV7-2 with TRBJ2-1; no firm D call. Trimming left V 1 base short and J 9 bases short, with 10 bases between. CDR3 length equals 13 residues. Germline values: CDR1 SGHTA, CDR2 FQGNSA. The CDR3 spells CASSLDVAAEQFF. The CDR3 nucleotides are TGTGCCAGCAGCTTAGACGTAGCAGCTGAGCAGTTCTTC.

In its sample, this clone was seen many times. This chain links TRBV28 with TRBJ2-1; 12 bases fit TRBD2. J was trimmed by 9 bases and V by 2 bases; bases with no gene match: 8. The germline V gene has CDR1 MDHEN and CDR2 SYDVKM. This CDR3 region has 16 residues. Written as DNA, the CDR3 is TGTGCCAGCAGTTTAGGGCTAGCGGGAGGGCCGAGTGAGCAGTTCTTC. Encoded protein: CASSLGLAGGPSEQFF.

The chain joins TRBV5-1 to TRBJ2-3, with a possible D match to TRBD2 (6 bases). With 4 bases removed from V and 1 base from J, the gap between germline ends came to 16 bases. Germline assignment: CDR1 SGHRS and CDR2 YFSETQ. The CDR3 runs to 16 residues. This CDR3 reads CASSQDLQRGTDTQYF. CDR3 coding DNA: TGCGCCAGCAGCCAAGATCTCCAGCGGGGCACAGATACGCAGTATTTT.

This chain joins TRBV5-1 and TRBJ1-1; D remains unclear. Looked up from germline, CDR1 is SGHRS and CDR2 is YFSETQ. The germline V and J ends were trimmed by 4 bases and 0 bases, with 13 bases remaining between them. The length of the CDR3 is 15 residues. The CDR3 protein is CASSHVAGMNTEAFF. CDR3 nucleotide sequence: TGCGCCAGCAGCCACGTGGCGGGCATGAACACTGAAGCTTTCTTT.